The present T cell receptor (beta chain) was sequenced within a study of blood T cell repertoires in COVID-19. Study details: Sites in the United States, Italy and Spain provided acute and convalescent COVID-19 samples.

CDR1 and CDR2 (germline): SNHLY, FYNNEI. The CDR3 has 12 residues. V dropped 6 bases and J dropped 11; count of bases not matched to a gene: 6. Under the authors' procedure: Researchers report that nucleated cell counts were estimated from reference gene primer amplification. Measured with immunoSEQ multiplex PCR; TCRdb has only the in-frame clones, and not every one. From that table come the V and J calls and clone size; the DNA was used to work out D and trimming. This sample has some 41,000 clones; approximately 86% occur once, and the top ten carry about 9.2%. V usage is TRBV2 and J usage is TRBJ2-3; 9 bases line up with TRBD2. The receptor comes from an elderly woman with active COVID-19. The sequencing input was peripheral blood. The CDR3 nucleotides read TGTGCCAGCAGGGCGGGGGGGCCGAAGCAGTATTTT. It encodes CASRAGGPKQYF.